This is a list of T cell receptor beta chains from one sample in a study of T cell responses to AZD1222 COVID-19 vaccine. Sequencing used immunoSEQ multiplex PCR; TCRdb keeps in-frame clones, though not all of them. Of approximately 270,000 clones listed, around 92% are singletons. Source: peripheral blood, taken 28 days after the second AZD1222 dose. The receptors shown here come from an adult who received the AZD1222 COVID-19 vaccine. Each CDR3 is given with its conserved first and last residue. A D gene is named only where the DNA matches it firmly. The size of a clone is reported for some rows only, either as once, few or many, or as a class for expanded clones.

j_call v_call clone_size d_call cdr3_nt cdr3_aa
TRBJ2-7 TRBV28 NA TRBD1 TGTGCCAGCAGTCTCCCCAGGGACAGGGACTCCTACGAGCAGTACTTC CASSLPRDRDSYEQYF
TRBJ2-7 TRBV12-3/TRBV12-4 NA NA TGTGCCAGCAGTCCCCATGGGGACCGCGAGCAGTACTTC CASSPHGDREQYF
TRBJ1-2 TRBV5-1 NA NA TGCGCCAGCAGCGATACAGGGAACTATGGCTACACCTTC CASSDTGNYGYTF
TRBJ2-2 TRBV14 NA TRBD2 TGTGCCAGCAGCCCCCTGGGCGGGGGCACCGGGGAGCTGTTTTTT CASSPLGGGTGELFF
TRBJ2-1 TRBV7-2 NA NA TGTGCCAGCAGCTCCTCCGGGGGAAATGAGCAGTTCTTC CASSSSGGNEQFF
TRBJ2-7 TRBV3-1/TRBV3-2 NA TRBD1 TGTGCCAGTGCCACCGGGACAGGGAACGAGCAGTACTTC CASATGTGNEQYF
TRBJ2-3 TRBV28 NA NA TGTGCCAGCACATGGGGAAGCACAGATACGCAGTATTTT CASTWGSTDTQYF
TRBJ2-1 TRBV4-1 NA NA TGCGCCAGCAGCCCTGGGGTAGCCAACTACAATGAGCAGTTCTTC CASSPGVANYNEQFF
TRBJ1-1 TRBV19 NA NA TGTGCCAGTAGTAACGTGAGGAGTACATGGACTGAAGCTTTCTTT CASSNVRSTWTEAFF
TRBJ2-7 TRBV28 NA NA TGTGCCACCATAGGGGCGGCCCCAGACTACGAGCAGTACTTC CATIGAAPDYEQYF
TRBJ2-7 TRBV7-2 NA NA TGTGCCAGCAGCTTAGAACTAATCCTCTACGAGCAGTACTTC CASSLELILYEQYF
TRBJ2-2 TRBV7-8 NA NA TGTGCCAGCAGCTCGATTAGGAGTCTATCTACCGGGGAGCTGTTTTTT CASSSIRSLSTGELFF
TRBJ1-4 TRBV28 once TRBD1 TGTGCCAGCAGTTTTTGGGGGACAGGGTCTGAAAAACTGTTTTTT CASSFWGTGSEKLFF
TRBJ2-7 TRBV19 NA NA TGTGCCAGTAGTATTAGCGGCAAGAGCTACGAGCAGTACTTC CASSISGKSYEQYF
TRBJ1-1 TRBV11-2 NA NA TGTGCCAGCAGCCTCACCGGGGCTGAAGCTTTCTTT CASSLTGAEAFF
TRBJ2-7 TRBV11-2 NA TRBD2 TGTGCCAGCAGCCCGCCGGGGGGGCGAACCTACGAGCAGTACTTC CASSPPGGRTYEQYF
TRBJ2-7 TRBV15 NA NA TGTGCCACCAGCAGAGGCCCTAGCGACGACGAGCAGTACTTC CATSRGPSDDEQYF
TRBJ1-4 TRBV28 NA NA TGTGCCAGCAGTCCTAACAGAGCCCCCAGCGGAAAACTGTTTTTT CASSPNRAPSGKLFF
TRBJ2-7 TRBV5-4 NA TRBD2 TGTGCCAGCAGTTACAGCGGGACTAGCGGGGGAGGGCCCTACGAGCAGTACTTC CASSYSGTSGGGPYEQYF
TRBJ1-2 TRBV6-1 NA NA TGTGCCAGCAGTGAAGGGGGGGTCTATGGCTACACCTTC CASSEGGVYGYTF
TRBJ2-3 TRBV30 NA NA TGTGCCTGGAGTACCGGAACTAGCACAGATACGCAGTATTTT CAWSTGTSTDTQYF
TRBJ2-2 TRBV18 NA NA TGTGCCAGCTCCCCCGGGACAACGAACACCGGGGAGCTGTTTTTT CASSPGTTNTGELFF
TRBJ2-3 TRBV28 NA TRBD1 TGTGCCAGCAGTCCCTCTACAGGGGTGAGCAGCACAGATACGCAGTATTTT CASSPSTGVSSTDTQYF
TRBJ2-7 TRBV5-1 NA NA TGCGCCAGCAGCTTGGAGGCGAACGAGCAGTACTTC CASSLEANEQYF
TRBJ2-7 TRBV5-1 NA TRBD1 TGCGCCAGCAGCTTGGGGACAGGGTCCGACGAGCAGTACTTC CASSLGTGSDEQYF
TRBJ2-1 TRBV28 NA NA TGTGCCAGCAGCTGGGCCCCCAGGGGCGAGCAGTTCTTC CASSWAPRGEQFF
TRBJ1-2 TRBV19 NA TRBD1 TGTGCCAGTAGTATAGTCGGGACAGGGGACTATGGCTACACCTTC CASSIVGTGDYGYTF
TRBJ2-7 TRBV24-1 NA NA TGTGCCACCAGTGATTTCGCCGGCTACGAGCAGTACTTC CATSDFAGYEQYF
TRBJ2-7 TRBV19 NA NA TGTGCCAGTAGTCAAGGGACGATTGGATACCTCTACGAGCAGTACTTC CASSQGTIGYLYEQYF
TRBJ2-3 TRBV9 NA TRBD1 TGTGCCAGCAGCATACGACAGGGGATGAGCACAGATACGCAGTATTTT CASSIRQGMSTDTQYF
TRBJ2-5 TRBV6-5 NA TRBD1 TGTGCCAGCAGTTACCGAGGGGACAGGGGGCAAGAGACCCAGTACTTC CASSYRGDRGQETQYF
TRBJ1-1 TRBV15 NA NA TGTGCCACCAGCAGAGACAAGAATGAAGCTTTCTTT CATSRDKNEAFF
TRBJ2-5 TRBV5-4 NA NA TGTGCCAGCAGCTCCACCTTAGAGACCCAGTACTTC CASSSTLETQYF
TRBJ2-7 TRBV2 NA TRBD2 TGTGCCAGCAGTGGGACTAGCGGCTCCTACGAGCAGTACTTC CASSGTSGSYEQYF
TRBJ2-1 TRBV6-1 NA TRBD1 TGTGCCAGCAGTGAGGACAGGGTATACAATGAGCAGTTCTTC CASSEDRVYNEQFF
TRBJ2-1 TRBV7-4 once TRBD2 TGTGCCAGCAGCGTACGACTAGCGGGAGGGTTGTATGAGCAGTTCTTC CASSVRLAGGLYEQFF
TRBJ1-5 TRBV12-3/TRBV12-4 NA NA TGTGCCAGCAGTCCGGACATCCAGGGAGCCCAGCATTTT CASSPDIQGAQHF
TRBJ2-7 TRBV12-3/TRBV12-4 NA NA TGTGCCAGCAGTTACCGGGGCAACGAGCAGTACTTC CASSYRGNEQYF
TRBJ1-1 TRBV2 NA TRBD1 TGTGCCAGCAAACTGACAGGGGAAAACACTGAAGCTTTCTTT CASKLTGENTEAFF
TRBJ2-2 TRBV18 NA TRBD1 TGTGCCAGCTCACCGGGACAGGGGGCTCTTAACACCGGGGAGCTGTTTTTT CASSPGQGALNTGELFF
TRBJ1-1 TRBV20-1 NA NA TGCAGTGCTAGTGGCATCAATCAAGCTTTCTTT CSASGINQAFF
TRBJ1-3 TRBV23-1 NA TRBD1 TGCGCCAGCCTGCAGGGGGCTGCTGGAAACACCATATATTTT CASLQGAAGNTIYF
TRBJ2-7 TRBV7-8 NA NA TGTGCCAGCAGCTTAGCGGCGGGTTACGAGCAGTACTTC CASSLAAGYEQYF
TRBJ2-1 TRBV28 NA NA TGTGCCAGCAGCCAAACAGGCTACAATGAGCAGTTCTTC CASSQTGYNEQFF
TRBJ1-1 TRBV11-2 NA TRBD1 TGTGCCAGCAGCCCGGGACAGTACACTGAAGCTTTCTTT CASSPGQYTEAFF
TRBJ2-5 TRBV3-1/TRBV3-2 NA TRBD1 TGTGCCAGCAGAGAGACAGGGATAATTGTGGAGACCCAGTACTTC CASRETGIIVETQYF